The source of this T cell receptor beta chain is a study of shared clonotypes between healthy human individuals. Germline V gives CDR1 MGHDK, CDR2 SYGVNS. The V end was cut by 7 bases, the J end by 8 bases, with 20 bases between. This CDR3 spans 14 amino acids. Sequencing was performed with immunoSEQ multiplex PCR; in TCRdb, only in-frame clones are kept and a portion is missing. This table has nearly 1,000,000 clones, approximately 80% appearing once. The source of this sequence is a young man in good health. Material: memory CD4+ T cells sorted from blood. Subset given: CD45RA-negative fraction. The chain is built from TRBV25-1 and TRBJ1-1; D possibly corresponds to TRBD1 (5 bases). The CDR3 protein is CASKRTGGSPEAFF. CDR3 coding DNA: TGTGCCAGCAAAAGAACAGGCGGATCACCAGAAGCTTTCTTT.